These 20 T cell receptor beta chains originate from one sample sequenced in a study of shared clonotypes between healthy human individuals. Assay used: immunoSEQ multiplex PCR; TCRdb lists only in-frame clones, some missing. Counted here are about 560,000 clones, roughly 79% occurring once; the ten biggest clones make up about 12%. Sequencing used PBMCs. These receptors were collected from a woman aged 40 to 50 in good health. Some clones in this sample may be carry-over from other donors' samples.

The gene calls are TRBV9 and TRBJ1-1; no firm D call. Deletions cut 3 bases from V and 4 bases from J, with 13 bases between. Germline lookup yields CDR1 SGDLS and CDR2 YYNGEE. The CDR3 loop spans 14 amino acids. CDR3 DNA: TGTGCCAGCAGCGCAAAGCCGGGTACCACTGAAGCTTTCTTT. This encodes CASSAKPGTTEAFF.

The chain couples TRBV6-6 to TRBJ2-1; the D gene could be TRBD1 or TRBD2 (5 bases each). Germline CDR1 MNHNY, CDR2 SVGAGI (reference sequence). Trimming shortened V by 2 bases and J by 3 bases, and 5 bases separated the two germline ends. The CDR3 consists of 13 residues. CDR3 protein: CASSYGGYNEQFF. The CDR3 DNA reads as TGTGCCAGCAGTTACGGGGGCTACAATGAGCAGTTCTTC.

This clone was seen a handful of times. This chain joins TRBV5-4 and TRBJ1-1; 7 bases are a match to TRBD1. The CDR3 runs 13 residues. Germline CDR1 is SGHNT and CDR2 is YYREEE (reference sequence). With V trimmed by 3 bases and J by 5 bases, 4 bases remained unmatched. The CDR3 DNA follows: TGTGCCAGCAGCTACAGGGGAAGGACTGAAGCTTTCTTT. Translation: CASSYRGRTEAFF.

The chain links TRBV15 to TRBJ1-4, with D tentatively TRBD1 (5 bases). Germline V gives CDR1 LNHNV, CDR2 YYDKDF (reference sequence). With 1 base removed from V and 2 bases from J, the gap between germline ends came to 8 bases. The CDR3 consists of 15 residues. CDR3 nucleotide sequence: TGTGCCACCAGCAGAGTGGCAGGGACTAATGAAAAACTGTTTTTT. Its translation is CATSRVAGTNEKLFF.

This chain links TRBV7-2 with TRBJ1-4, with D perhaps matching TRBD1 (5 bases). The CDR3 has 16 amino acids. Trimming cost V 2 bases and J 5 bases, with 15 bases left between them. From germline, CDR1 is SGHTA and CDR2 FQGNSA. CDR3 coding DNA: TGTGCCAGCAGCTTACGGAGCGGGGCGCCGAATGAAAAACTGTTTTTT. As protein: CASSLRSGAPNEKLFF.

On this clone: Additional DNA sequences in this sample encode the identical CDR3. This chain links TRBV7-9 with TRBJ2-1, with D hard to call. The CDR3 runs 14 residues. Germline V gene sequence: CDR1 SEHNR, CDR2 FQNEAQ (reference sequence). V gave up 2 bases and J gave up 0 bases, with 5 bases separating them. CDR3 nucleotide sequence: TGTGCCAGCAGCTTAATCAGCTCCTACAATGAGCAGTTCTTC. Amino acid sequence: CASSLISSYNEQFF.

The chain joins TRBV10-3 to TRBJ2-3; D is ambiguous. The germline gives CDR1 ENHRY, CDR2 SYGVKD. The CDR3 is made up of 13 amino acids. Trimming took 4 bases from V and 3 from J, leaving 8 bases between them. CDR3 nucleotide sequence: TGTGCCATCAGTGGGGTGGGAACAGATACGCAGTATTTT. This sequence encodes CAISGVGTDTQYF.

The chain uses TRBV7-3 and TRBJ2-5; a possible D gene is TRBD2 (6 bases). The J call may be mistaken, given a closer DNA end match to TRBJ2-7. The CDR3 runs to 15 residues. CDR1 is SGHTA and CDR2 is FQGTGA in the germline V gene. The CDR3 region has the DNA TGTGCCAGCAGCGGATCCTTACCTGGGACTTACGAGCAGTACTTC. Translating it yields CASSGSLPGTYEQYF.

This clone was observed once. The chain has TRBV19 and TRBJ2-7; possibly TRBD2 for D (5 bases). V lost 2 bases to trimming and J lost 5 bases, with 13 bases between them. The CDR3 totals 14 residues. In germline, CDR1 is LNHDA, CDR2 SQIVND (reference sequence). CDR3 bases: TGTGCCAGTAGTATACGAGGGAACGACCACGAGCAGTACTTC. Translated, it gives CASSIRGNDHEQYF. Using reference TRBV19 and TRBJ2-7 for the parts outside the CDR3, the full variable domain is DGGITQSPKYLFRKEGQNVTLSCEQNLNHDAMYWYRQDPGQGLRLIYYSQIVNDFQKGDIAEGYSVSREKKESFPLTVTSAQKNPTAFYLCASSIRGNDHEQYFGPGTRLTVT.

The chain employs TRBV7-2 and TRBJ2-3, with 10 bases that match TRBD2. The germline CDR1 and CDR2 sequences are SGHTA and FQGNSA. CDR3 size: 16 residues. J lost 6 bases, V lost 1 base, and 7 bases had no gene match. CDR3 in amino acids: CASSLGLAGVVDTQYF. DNA for the CDR3: TGTGCCAGCAGCTTAGGCCTAGCGGGAGTGGTGGATACGCAGTATTTT.

This rearrangement joins TRBV15 to TRBJ1-5; D unresolved. Trimming shortened V by 3 bases and J by 2 bases, and 11 bases separated the two germline ends. CDR1 is LNHNV and CDR2 is YYDKDF in the germline V gene (reference sequence). This CDR3 spans 15 amino acids. The DNA of the CDR3 is TGTGCCACCAGCAGTAGGTCAGGAGGCAATCAGCCCCAGCATTTT. This codes for CATSSRSGGNQPQHF.

This clone showed up many times. The chain joins TRBV5-4 to TRBJ2-2; D is ambiguous. Per germline, CDR1 SGHNT and CDR2 YYREEE (reference sequence). CDR3 length equals 15 residues. With 1 base removed from V and 2 bases from J, the gap between germline ends came to 9 bases. CDR3 loop: CASSLKLGNTGELFF. The CDR3 nucleotides are TGTGCCAGCAGCTTGAAACTCGGAAACACCGGGGAGCTGTTTTTT. Full variable domain (rest looked up from reference TRBV5-4 and TRBJ2-2): ETGVTQSPTHLIKTRGQQVTLRCSSQSGHNTVSWYQQALGQGPQFIFQYYREEENGRGNFPPRFSGLQFPNYSSELNVNALELDDSALYLCASSLKLGNTGELFFGEGSRLTVL.

With respect to this clone: A far larger clone differs by one base, so this is likely a read error. DNA of the CDR3: TGCAGCGTTGGAGAGCAATATAGCGATCAGCCCCAGCATTTT. Its protein is CSVGEQYSDQPQHF. The chain combines TRBV29-1 with TRBJ1-5; no reliable D call. Germline CDR1 and CDR2: SQVTM and ANQGSEA. The CDR3 is 14 amino acids.

The count of this clone is one. J is TRBJ2-5 and V is TRBV27, with 9 bases that match TRBD2. Germline trimming cut 6 bases from V and 4 bases from J; bases unmatched to any gene: 6. CDR3 length: 14 residues. CDR1 and CDR2 (germline): MNHEY, SMNVEV (reference sequence). CDR3 DNA sequence: TGTGCCAGCAGATTAGCGGGAGCGGGAGAGACCCAGTACTTC. Translated, it gives CASRLAGAGETQYF.

This clone was picked up many times. The chain links TRBV5-8 to TRBJ1-2; D gene ambiguous. The CDR3 is 14 amino acids. The V gene lost 2 bases and the J gene lost 0 bases, with 8 bases spanning the gap. Looked up from germline, CDR1 is SGHTS and CDR2 is YDEGEE. This CDR3 reads CASSLTVANYGYTF. The CDR3 bases are TGTGCCAGCAGCTTAACAGTAGCTAACTATGGCTACACCTTC.

V and J are TRBV6-6 and TRBJ2-5; TRBD2 matches 8 bases. Per germline, CDR1 MNHNY and CDR2 SVGAGI (reference sequence). The CDR3 sequence is 16 residues long. The V gene end was trimmed by 5 bases and the J gene end by 1 base; junction bases not matched to a gene: 9. In DNA, the CDR3 is TGTGCCAGCAGTACTTCAATACTAGCGGCCCAAGAGACCCAGTACTTC. Translating gives CASSTSILAAQETQYF.

The chain has TRBV5-1 and TRBJ2-3; TRBD2 aligns across 8 bases. J gave up 6 bases and V 0 bases, and 9 bases lay outside the gene matches. Looked up from germline, CDR1 is SGHRS and CDR2 is YFSETQ. The CDR3 spans 16 residues. DNA of the CDR3: TGCGCCAGCAGCTTGGCTGCTAGCGGGCCGTCGGATACGCAGTATTTT. It is translated as CASSLAASGPSDTQYF.

This chain's CDR3 is CASSRSSGGWGEKLFF. The DNA of the CDR3 is TGTGCCAGCAGCCGATCATCAGGGGGCTGGGGTGAAAAACTGTTTTTT. The chain links TRBV14 to TRBJ1-4; 8 nucleotides match TRBD1. The germline V gene encodes CDR1 SGHDN and CDR2 FVKESK. CDR3 size: 16 residues. The V and J ends lost 4 bases and 7 bases, in that order; junction bases with no gene match: 11.

V and J are TRBV11-3 and TRBJ2-7; tentative D call: TRBD1 (5 bases). V lost 0 bases, J lost 7 bases, and 13 bases lay in between. The CDR3 is 14 residues long. The germline V gene encodes CDR1 SGHNT and CDR2 YENEEA. CDR3 region: CASSLDSRAGEQYF. The DNA for the CDR3 is TGTGCCAGCAGCTTAGATAGCAGGGCCGGAGAGCAGTACTTC.

The rearrangement links TRBV5-4 to TRBJ2-3, with 9 bases identical to TRBD1. The CDR3 is 16 amino acids. The V segment lost 0 bases and the J segment 3 bases; nucleotides outside the gene matches: 5. Germline V lookup: CDR1 SGHNT, CDR2 YYREEE (reference sequence). CDR3 residues: CASSLGKGQGTDTQYF. The CDR3, as DNA: TGTGCCAGCAGCTTGGGGAAGGGACAGGGTACAGATACGCAGTATTTT.